A selection of T cell receptor beta chains follows, all from one sample in a study of control samples from healthy donors and cancer patients. The data were produced by immunoSEQ multiplex PCR, yet TCRdb's version contains in-frame clones alone and is incomplete. The sample gives some 150,000 clones, nearly 95% of which show up once; under 2.5% is in the top ten. Sequencing was done on a sample of blood. The receptors were sampled from a man between 50 and 59 years old in good health. The conserved cysteine and the conserved F or W are not part of the CDR3 here.

j_gene: TRBJ1-2; v_gene: TRBV11-2; CDR3aa: ASSFNRETNYGYT
j_gene: TRBJ2-5; v_gene: TRBV19; CDR3aa: ASSSAGGIRETQY
j_gene: TRBJ1-2; v_gene: TRBV7-8; CDR3aa: ASSPGGGIGYT
j_gene: TRBJ2-2; v_gene: TRBV27; CDR3aa: ASSYRTELTGELF
j_gene: TRBJ1-2; v_gene: TRBV5-1; CDR3aa: ASSLWEADYGYT
j_gene: TRBJ1-5; v_gene: TRBV18; CDR3aa: ASSPTDRGWSNQPQH
j_gene: TRBJ1-5; v_gene: TRBV5-5; CDR3aa: ASSFSVGREQPQH
j_gene: TRBJ2-1; v_gene: TRBV10-3; CDR3aa: AISETDNEQF
j_gene: TRBJ2-6; v_gene: TRBV5-1; CDR3aa: ASSLGAQTGANVLT
j_gene: TRBJ1-1; v_gene: TRBV19; CDR3aa: ASSPPGVGRVTEAF
j_gene: TRBJ1-3; v_gene: TRBV7-9; CDR3aa: ASGQSEERSGNTIY
j_gene: TRBJ2-2; v_gene: TRBV4-1; CDR3aa: ASSQPTSELF
j_gene: TRBJ1-1; v_gene: TRBV30; CDR3aa: AWTGAATMNTEAF
j_gene: TRBJ2-7; v_gene: TRBV11-2; CDR3aa: ASTGGEGQY
j_gene: TRBJ2-1; v_gene: TRBV3-1/TRBV3-2; CDR3aa: ASSQDKRGSYNEQF
j_gene: TRBJ1-2; v_gene: TRBV18; CDR3aa: ASSPGTGNGYT
j_gene: TRBJ1-1; v_gene: TRBV7-3; CDR3aa: ASSPGQGSPV
j_gene: TRBJ2-7; v_gene: TRBV23-1; CDR3aa: ATTGGGEQY
j_gene: TRBJ2-5; v_gene: TRBV10-3; CDR3aa: AISEESGRETQY
j_gene: TRBJ2-5; v_gene: TRBV5-4; CDR3aa: ASSLGVDYTETQY
j_gene: TRBJ2-7; v_gene: TRBV2; CDR3aa: ATSERDLYEQY
j_gene: TRBJ2-5; v_gene: TRBV28; CDR3aa: ASSPTPPYQETQY
j_gene: TRBJ2-7; v_gene: TRBV29-1; CDR3aa: SVELAGGYEQY
j_gene: TRBJ2-1; v_gene: TRBV2; CDR3aa: ASSDGLDHDNEQF
j_gene: TRBJ1-2; v_gene: TRBV28; CDR3aa: ASSLTYYGYT
j_gene: TRBJ1-2; v_gene: TRBV28; CDR3aa: ASSLSGAAYGYT
j_gene: TRBJ1-3; v_gene: TRBV11-2; CDR3aa: ASSLVGNTIY
j_gene: TRBJ2-2; v_gene: TRBV7-2; CDR3aa: ASSSPSGRALTGELF
j_gene: TRBJ2-2; v_gene: TRBV19; CDR3aa: ASSIVAGGHTGELF
j_gene: TRBJ2-3; v_gene: TRBV6-1; CDR3aa: ASSERSPTDTQY
j_gene: TRBJ2-1; v_gene: TRBV7-9; CDR3aa: ASSEELGEQF
j_gene: TRBJ2-7; v_gene: TRBV6-5; CDR3aa: ASSRTVQFTEQY
j_gene: TRBJ1-4; v_gene: TRBV4-1; CDR3aa: ASSPSGGRREKLF
j_gene: TRBJ2-7; v_gene: TRBV4-2; CDR3aa: ASSQDLGGRAAYEQY
j_gene: TRBJ2-3; v_gene: TRBV5-1; CDR3aa: ASSPGQPTDTQY
j_gene: TRBJ2-5; v_gene: TRBV5-6; CDR3aa: ASSPGGGLAETQY
j_gene: TRBJ2-2; v_gene: TRBV10-1; CDR3aa: ASSKSGTTGELF
j_gene: TRBJ2-5; v_gene: TRBV6-5; CDR3aa: ASRPPGLPQGTQY
j_gene: TRBJ2-1; v_gene: TRBV28; CDR3aa: ASRAPPYNEQF
j_gene: TRBJ1-2; v_gene: TRBV5-1; CDR3aa: ASSSDLGYGYT
j_gene: TRBJ2-5; v_gene: TRBV6-6; CDR3aa: ASSPGGRQETQY
j_gene: TRBJ1-1; v_gene: TRBV18; CDR3aa: ASSPVQTNTEAF
j_gene: TRBJ2-2; v_gene: TRBV11-2; CDR3aa: ASSSLGLAESPTGELF
j_gene: TRBJ1-2; v_gene: TRBV12-3/TRBV12-4; CDR3aa: ASTTAANYGYT
j_gene: TRBJ1-5; v_gene: TRBV6-5; CDR3aa: AATGGSNQPQH
j_gene: TRBJ2-7; v_gene: TRBV27; CDR3aa: ASSLRLGLAGFGYEQY
j_gene: TRBJ2-2; v_gene: TRBV15; CDR3aa: ATSRPGQGATGELF
j_gene: TRBJ2-6; v_gene: TRBV11-2; CDR3aa: ASSLLSVTSGANVLT
j_gene: TRBJ2-5; v_gene: TRBV4-1; CDR3aa: ASSQGQTYQETQY
j_gene: TRBJ2-7; v_gene: TRBV11-2; CDR3aa: ASRRLAGGVEY
j_gene: TRBJ2-1; v_gene: TRBV5-1; CDR3aa: ASSLGTSGSELEQF
j_gene: TRBJ2-7; v_gene: TRBV5-1; CDR3aa: ASKTARGAYEQY
j_gene: TRBJ2-5; v_gene: TRBV3-1/TRBV3-2; CDR3aa: ASSPSSTSQY
j_gene: TRBJ2-1; v_gene: TRBV7-9; CDR3aa: ASSLISRAEGF